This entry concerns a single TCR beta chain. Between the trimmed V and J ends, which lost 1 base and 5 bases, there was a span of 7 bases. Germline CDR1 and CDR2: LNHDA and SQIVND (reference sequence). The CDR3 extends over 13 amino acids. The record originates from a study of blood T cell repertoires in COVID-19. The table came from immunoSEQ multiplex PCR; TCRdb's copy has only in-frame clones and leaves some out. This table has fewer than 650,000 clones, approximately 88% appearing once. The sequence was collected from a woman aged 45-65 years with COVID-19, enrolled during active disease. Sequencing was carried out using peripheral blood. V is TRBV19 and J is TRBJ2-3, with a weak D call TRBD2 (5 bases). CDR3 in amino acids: CASSIGREDTQYF. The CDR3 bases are TGTGCCAGTAGTATAGGACGGGAAGATACGCAGTATTTT.